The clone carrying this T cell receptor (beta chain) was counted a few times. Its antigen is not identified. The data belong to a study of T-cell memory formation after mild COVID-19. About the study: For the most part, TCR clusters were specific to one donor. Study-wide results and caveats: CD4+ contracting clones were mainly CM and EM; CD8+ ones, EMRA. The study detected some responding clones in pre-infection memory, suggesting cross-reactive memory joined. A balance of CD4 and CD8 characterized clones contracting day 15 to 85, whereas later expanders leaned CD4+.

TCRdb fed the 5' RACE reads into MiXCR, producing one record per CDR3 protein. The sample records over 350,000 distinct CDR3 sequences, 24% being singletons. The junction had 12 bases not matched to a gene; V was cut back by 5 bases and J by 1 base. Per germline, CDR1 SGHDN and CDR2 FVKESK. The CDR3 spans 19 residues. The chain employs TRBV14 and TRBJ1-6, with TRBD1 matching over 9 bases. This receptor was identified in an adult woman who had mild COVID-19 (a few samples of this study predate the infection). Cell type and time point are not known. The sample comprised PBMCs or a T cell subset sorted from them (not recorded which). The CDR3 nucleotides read TGTGCCAGCAGCGAAAAACATGGACAGGGGAAGTCCTATAATTCACCCCTCCACTTT. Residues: CASSEKHGQGKSYNSPLHF.